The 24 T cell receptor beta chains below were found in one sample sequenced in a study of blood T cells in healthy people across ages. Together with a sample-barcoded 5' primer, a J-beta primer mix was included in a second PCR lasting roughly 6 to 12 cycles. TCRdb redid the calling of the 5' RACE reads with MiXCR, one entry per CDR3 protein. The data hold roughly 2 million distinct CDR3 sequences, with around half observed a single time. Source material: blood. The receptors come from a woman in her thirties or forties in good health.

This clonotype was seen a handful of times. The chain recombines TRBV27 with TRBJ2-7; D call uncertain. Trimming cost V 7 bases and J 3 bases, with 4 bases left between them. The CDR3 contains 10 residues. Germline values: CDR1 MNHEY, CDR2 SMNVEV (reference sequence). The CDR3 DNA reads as TGTGCCAGCAACCTCTACGAGCAGTACTTC. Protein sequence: CASNLYEQYF.

The CDR3, as DNA: TGTGCCACCAGTGATCGGACAGGCTCAAGCTCCTACAATGAGCAGTTCTTC. It yields the protein CATSDRTGSSSYNEQFF. The chain joins TRBV24-1 to TRBJ2-1; TRBD1 agrees at 7 bases. Unmatched junction bases numbered 7, after V lost 3 bases and J lost 0 bases. Germline CDR1 and CDR2: KGHDR and SFDVKD. The CDR3 length is 17 residues.

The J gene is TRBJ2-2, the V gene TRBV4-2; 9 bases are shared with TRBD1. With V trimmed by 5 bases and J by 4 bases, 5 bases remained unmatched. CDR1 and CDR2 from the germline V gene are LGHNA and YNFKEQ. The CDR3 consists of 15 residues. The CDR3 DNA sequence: TGTGCCAGCAGCGGCCGGGACAGGGTCACCGGGGAGCTGTTTTTT. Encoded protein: CASSGRDRVTGELFF.

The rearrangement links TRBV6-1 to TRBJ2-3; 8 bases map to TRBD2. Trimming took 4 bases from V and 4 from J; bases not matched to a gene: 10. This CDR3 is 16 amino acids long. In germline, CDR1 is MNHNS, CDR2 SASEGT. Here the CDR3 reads CASSAGPGLDSDTQYF. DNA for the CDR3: TGTGCCAGCAGTGCAGGACCGGGACTAGACTCAGATACGCAGTATTTT.

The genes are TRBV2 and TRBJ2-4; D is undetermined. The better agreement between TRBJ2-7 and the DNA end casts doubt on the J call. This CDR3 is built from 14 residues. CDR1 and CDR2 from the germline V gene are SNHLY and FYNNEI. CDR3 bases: TGTGCCAGCAGGCCGGTCGGGTCCGACTACGAGCAGTACTTC. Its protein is CASRPVGSDYEQYF.

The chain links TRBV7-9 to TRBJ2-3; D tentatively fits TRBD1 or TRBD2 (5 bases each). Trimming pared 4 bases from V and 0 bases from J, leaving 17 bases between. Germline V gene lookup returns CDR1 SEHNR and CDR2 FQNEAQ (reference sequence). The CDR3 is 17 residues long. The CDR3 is CASSSTGTKASTDTQYF. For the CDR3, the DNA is TGTGCCAGCAGCTCGACCGGGACGAAGGCTAGCACAGATACGCAGTATTTT.

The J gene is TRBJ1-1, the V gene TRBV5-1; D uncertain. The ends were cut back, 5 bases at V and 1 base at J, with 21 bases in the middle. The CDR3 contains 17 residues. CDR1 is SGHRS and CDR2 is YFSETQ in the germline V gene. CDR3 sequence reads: CASSSALLTVGNTEAFF. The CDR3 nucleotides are TGCGCCAGCAGTTCTGCCCTACTTACTGTGGGGAACACTGAAGCTTTCTTT.

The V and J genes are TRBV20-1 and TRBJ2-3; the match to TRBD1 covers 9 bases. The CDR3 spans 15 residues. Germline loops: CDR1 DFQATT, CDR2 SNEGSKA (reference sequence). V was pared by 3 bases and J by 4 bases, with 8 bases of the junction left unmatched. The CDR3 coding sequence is TGCAGTGCTAGCGGGTGGACAGGGGCCCCAGATACGCAGTATTTT. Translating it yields CSASGWTGAPDTQYF.

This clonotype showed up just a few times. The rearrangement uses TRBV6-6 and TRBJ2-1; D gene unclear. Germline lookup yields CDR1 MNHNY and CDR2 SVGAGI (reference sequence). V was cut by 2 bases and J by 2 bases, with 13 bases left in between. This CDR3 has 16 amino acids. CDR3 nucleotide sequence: TGTGCCAGCAGTTACCCTGGAAGCCCCCCCTACAATGAGCAGTTCTTC. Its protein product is CASSYPGSPPYNEQFF.

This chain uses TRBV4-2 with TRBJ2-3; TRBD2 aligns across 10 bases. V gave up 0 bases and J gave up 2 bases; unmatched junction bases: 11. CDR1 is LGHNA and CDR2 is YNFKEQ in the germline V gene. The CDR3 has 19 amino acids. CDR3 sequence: CASSQEASGGALFTDTQYF. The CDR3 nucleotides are TGTGCCAGCAGCCAAGAAGCCAGCGGGGGGGCTCTTTTCACAGATACGCAGTATTTT.

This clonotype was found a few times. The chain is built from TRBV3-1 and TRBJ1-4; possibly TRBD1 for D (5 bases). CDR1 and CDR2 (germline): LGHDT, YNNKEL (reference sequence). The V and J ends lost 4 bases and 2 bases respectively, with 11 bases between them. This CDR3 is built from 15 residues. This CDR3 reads CASSPPGTTNEKLFF. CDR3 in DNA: TGTGCCAGCAGCCCGCCCGGGACGACTAATGAAAAACTGTTTTTT.

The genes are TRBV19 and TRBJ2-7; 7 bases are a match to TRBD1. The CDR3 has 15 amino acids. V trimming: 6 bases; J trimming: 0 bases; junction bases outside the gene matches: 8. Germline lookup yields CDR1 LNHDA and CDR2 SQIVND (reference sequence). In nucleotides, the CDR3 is TGTGCCAGTAGGCGGACCGGGACAGTCTCCTACGAGCAGTACTTC. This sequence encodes CASRRTGTVSYEQYF.

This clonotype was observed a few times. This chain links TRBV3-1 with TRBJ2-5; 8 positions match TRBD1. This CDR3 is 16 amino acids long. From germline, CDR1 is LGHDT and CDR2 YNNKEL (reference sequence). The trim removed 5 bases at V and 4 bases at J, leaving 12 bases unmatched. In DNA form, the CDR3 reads TGTGCCAGCAGCTCAACGGGACAGGAGATTGGAGAGACCCAGTACTTC. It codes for CASSSTGQEIGETQYF.

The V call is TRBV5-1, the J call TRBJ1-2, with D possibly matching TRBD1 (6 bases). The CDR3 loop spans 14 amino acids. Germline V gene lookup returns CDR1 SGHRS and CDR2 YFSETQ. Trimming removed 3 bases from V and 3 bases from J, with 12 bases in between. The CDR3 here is CASSSTPGDYGYTF. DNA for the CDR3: TGCGCCAGCAGCTCGACGCCAGGGGACTATGGCTACACCTTC.

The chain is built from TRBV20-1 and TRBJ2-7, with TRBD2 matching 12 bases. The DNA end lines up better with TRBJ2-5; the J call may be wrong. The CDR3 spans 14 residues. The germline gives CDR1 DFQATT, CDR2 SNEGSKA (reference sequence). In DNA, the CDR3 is TGCAGTGCAGAACTAGCGGGGGGCCTGAAGACCCAGTACTTC. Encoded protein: CSAELAGGLKTQYF.

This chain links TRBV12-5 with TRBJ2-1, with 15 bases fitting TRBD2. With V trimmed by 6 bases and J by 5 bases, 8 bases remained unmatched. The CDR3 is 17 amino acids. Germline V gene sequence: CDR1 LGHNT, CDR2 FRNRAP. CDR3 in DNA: TGTGCTAGTGGCCCGGGACTAGCGGGGGGCAGCCACAATGAGCAGTTCTTC. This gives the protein CASGPGLAGGSHNEQFF.

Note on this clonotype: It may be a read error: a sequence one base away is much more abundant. CDR3 coding DNA: TGTGCCAGCAGTTGCTCGAGTCATGAGCAGTTCTTC. It encodes CASSCSSHEQFF. V and J are TRBV6-2 or TRBV6-3 and TRBJ2-1; D gene unclear. The ends were cut back, 4 bases at V and 8 bases at J, with 9 bases in the middle. CDR1 and CDR2 from the germline V gene are MNHEY and SVGEGT. The CDR3 loop spans 12 amino acids.

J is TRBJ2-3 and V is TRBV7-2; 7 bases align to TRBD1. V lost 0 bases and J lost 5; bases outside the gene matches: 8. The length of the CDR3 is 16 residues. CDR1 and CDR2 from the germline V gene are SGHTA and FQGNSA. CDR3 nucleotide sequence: TGTGCCAGCAGCTTAGCCCCTTTAGGGGGCTTAGATACGCAGTATTTT. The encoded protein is CASSLAPLGGLDTQYF. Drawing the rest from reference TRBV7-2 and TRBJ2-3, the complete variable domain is GAGVSQSPSNKVTEKGKDVELRCDPISGHTALYWYRQSLGQGLEFLIYFQGNSAPDKSGLPSDRFSAERTGGSVSTLTIQRTQQEDSAVYLCASSLAPLGGLDTQYFGPGTRLTVL.

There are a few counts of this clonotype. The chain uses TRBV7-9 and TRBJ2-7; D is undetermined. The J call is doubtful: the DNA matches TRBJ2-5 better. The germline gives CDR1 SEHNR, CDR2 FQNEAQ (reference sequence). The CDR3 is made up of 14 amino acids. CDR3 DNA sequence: TGTGCCAGCAGCCCAGACCTAGGAGCAGAGACCCAGTACTTC. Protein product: CASSPDLGAETQYF.

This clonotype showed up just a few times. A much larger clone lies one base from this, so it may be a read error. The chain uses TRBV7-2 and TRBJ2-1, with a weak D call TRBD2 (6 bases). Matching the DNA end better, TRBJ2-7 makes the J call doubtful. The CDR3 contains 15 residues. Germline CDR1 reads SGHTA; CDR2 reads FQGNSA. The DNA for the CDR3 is TGTGCCAGCAGCTTATATAGCGGCGACTACAATGAGCAGTACTTC. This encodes CASSLYSGDYNEQYF.

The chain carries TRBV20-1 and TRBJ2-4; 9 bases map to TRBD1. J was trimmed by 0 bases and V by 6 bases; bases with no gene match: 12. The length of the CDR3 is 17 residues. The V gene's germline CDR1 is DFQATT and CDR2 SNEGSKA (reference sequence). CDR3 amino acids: CSARDRVAPKAKNIQYF. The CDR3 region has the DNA TGCAGTGCCAGGGACAGGGTGGCCCCTAAAGCCAAAAACATTCAGTACTTC.

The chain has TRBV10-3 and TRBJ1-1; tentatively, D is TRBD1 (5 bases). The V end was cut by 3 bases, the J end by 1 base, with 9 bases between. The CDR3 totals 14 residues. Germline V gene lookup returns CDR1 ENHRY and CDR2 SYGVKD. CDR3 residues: CAISEWDWNTEAFF. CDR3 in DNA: TGTGCCATCAGTGAATGGGACTGGAACACTGAAGCTTTCTTT.

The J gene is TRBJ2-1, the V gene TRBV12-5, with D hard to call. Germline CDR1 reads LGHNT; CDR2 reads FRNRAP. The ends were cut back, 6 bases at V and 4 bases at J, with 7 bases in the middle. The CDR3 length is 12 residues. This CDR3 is CASGPDYNEQFF. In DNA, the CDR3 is TGTGCTAGTGGACCCGATTACAATGAGCAGTTCTTC.

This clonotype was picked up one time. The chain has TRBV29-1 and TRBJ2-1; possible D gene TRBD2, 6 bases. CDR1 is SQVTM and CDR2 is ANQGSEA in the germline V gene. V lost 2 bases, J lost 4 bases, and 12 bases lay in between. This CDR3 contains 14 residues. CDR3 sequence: CSVERRELYNEQFF. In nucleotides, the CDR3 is TGCAGCGTTGAACGTCGGGAGTTATACAATGAGCAGTTCTTC.